Listed below are T cell receptor beta chains from one sample, sequenced in a study of CD8 T cells in ankylosing spondylitis. TCRdb redid the calling of the 5' RACE reads with MiXCR, one entry per CDR3 protein. The sample lists 150,000 to 200,000 distinct CDR3 sequences; 15% to 20% were seen once. Sequencing input: blood, either unsorted or a sorted T cell fraction (not recorded which). The receptor source for this set is a male donor aged 10-30 years with ankylosing spondylitis or in good health (not recorded which). Each CDR3 is given with its conserved first and last residue. D genes are given only for firm matches. Expanded clones are given a class, and other clones once, few, many or no size at all.

size: -; D: TRBD1; J: TRBJ2-7; V: TRBV29-1; CDR3: CSVNPGQNSYEQYF; DNA: TGCAGCGTAAATCCGGGACAGAACTCCTACGAGCAGTACTTC
size: many; D: TRBD1; J: TRBJ2-2; V: TRBV7-9; CDR3: CASSRDRQTGELFF; DNA: TGTGCCAGCAGCCGGGACAGACAGACCGGGGAGCTGTTTTTT
size: few; D: -; J: TRBJ2-1; V: TRBV20-1; CDR3: CSASLTGGSQFF; DNA: TGCAGTGCCTCTCTCACAGGAGGGAGCCAGTTCTTC
size: -; D: TRBD1; J: TRBJ2-4; V: TRBV18; CDR3: CASSLGTVAKNIQYF; DNA: TGTGCCAGCTCACTAGGGACAGTAGCCAAAAACATTCAGTACTTC
size: many; D: -; J: TRBJ2-6; V: TRBV20-1; CDR3: CSAQSSGANVLTF; DNA: TGCAGTGCCCAGAGCTCTGGGGCCAACGTCCTGACTTTC
size: many; D: -; J: TRBJ1-5; V: TRBV14; CDR3: CASSQDSNQPQHF; DNA: TGTGCCAGCAGCCAAGATAGCAATCAGCCCCAGCATTTT
size: many; D: TRBD1; J: TRBJ2-1; V: TRBV29-1; CDR3: CSVEGSGTGDYNEQFF; DNA: TGCAGCGTTGAGGGCTCCGGGACAGGGGATTACAATGAGCAGTTCTTC
size: -; D: -; J: TRBJ2-1; V: TRBV18; CDR3: CASSPNDWHNNEQFF; DNA: TGTGCCAGCTCACCAAACGACTGGCACAACAATGAGCAGTTCTTC
size: many; D: -; J: TRBJ1-2; V: TRBV12-3/TRBV12-4; CDR3: CASCCAPGYTF; DNA: TGTGCCAGCTGTTGTGCTCCTGGCTACACCTTC
size: many; D: -; J: TRBJ2-3; V: TRBV29-1; CDR3: CSVRQDTDTQYF; DNA: TGCAGCGTTCGACAGGACACAGATACGCAGTATTTT
size: -; D: -; J: TRBJ2-5; V: TRBV3-1; CDR3: CASSQVTDHNQYF; DNA: TGTGCCAGCAGCCAAGTGACCGACCACAACCAGTACTTC
size: many; D: TRBD2; J: TRBJ2-7; V: TRBV12-3/TRBV12-4; CDR3: CASSPGTSGTVRF; DNA: TGTGCCAGCAGTCCAGGGACTAGCGGGACAGTCAGGTTC
size: few; D: TRBD1; J: TRBJ2-7; V: TRBV7-8; CDR3: CASSPPGQRYEQYF; DNA: TGTGCCAGCAGCCCCCCGGGACAGCGCTACGAGCAGTACTTC
size: -; D: -; J: TRBJ2-7; V: TRBV27; CDR3: CASSFSLDEQYF; DNA: TGTGCCAGCAGTTTCTCGCTGGACGAGCAGTACTTC
size: many; D: -; J: TRBJ2-7; V: TRBV12-3/TRBV12-4; CDR3: CASSHRTVTYEQYF; DNA: TGTGCCAGCAGTCATAGGACGGTAACCTACGAGCAGTACTTC
size: few; D: -; J: TRBJ2-6; V: TRBV6-6; CDR3: CASSYSIGSGANVLTF; DNA: TGTGCCAGCAGTTACTCCATTGGCTCTGGGGCCAACGTCCTGACTTTC
size: many; D: -; J: TRBJ2-5; V: TRBV9; CDR3: CASSVSSRPGQETQYF; DNA: TGTGCCAGCAGCGTAAGTTCACGTCCAGGGCAAGAGACCCAGTACTTC
size: -; D: -; J: TRBJ1-1; V: TRBV19; CDR3: CASSIVKGRTEAFF; DNA: TGTGCCAGTAGTATAGTTAAGGGCCGGACTGAAGCTTTCTTT
size: many; D: -; J: TRBJ2-1; V: TRBV3-1; CDR3: CASSQVGGNEQFF; DNA: TGTGCCAGCAGCCAAGTAGGAGGGAATGAGCAGTTCTTC
size: many; D: -; J: TRBJ1-4; V: TRBV20-1; CDR3: CSAPLGGKGEKLFF; DNA: TGCAGTGCCCCCCTCGGGGGTAAGGGTGAAAAACTGTTTTTT
size: many; D: -; J: TRBJ1-5; V: TRBV12-3/TRBV12-4; CDR3: CASSGDGEAQHF; DNA: TGTGCCAGCAGTGGGGATGGTGAGGCTCAGCATTTT
size: many; D: -; J: TRBJ1-1; V: TRBV12-3/TRBV12-4; CDR3: CASTNGGKATEAFF; DNA: TGTGCCAGCACAAACGGGGGGAAGGCCACTGAAGCTTTCTTT
size: many; D: TRBD2; J: TRBJ2-7; V: TRBV18; CDR3: CASSRTSGSRDEQYF; DNA: TGTGCCAGCTCACGTACTAGCGGGAGTAGGGACGAGCAGTACTTC
size: -; D: -; J: TRBJ2-3; V: TRBV7-2; CDR3: CASSLVAVTDTQYF; DNA: TGTGCCAGCAGCTTAGTAGCAGTTACAGATACGCAGTATTTT
size: few; D: TRBD2; J: TRBJ2-7; V: TRBV7-6; CDR3: CASSLVDQGLADYEQYF; DNA: TGTGCCAGCAGCTTAGTGGACCAGGGACTAGCGGATTACGAGCAGTACTTC
size: many; D: TRBD1; J: TRBJ1-1; V: TRBV12-3/TRBV12-4; CDR3: CASSLYPGGLEAFF; DNA: TGTGCCAGCAGTTTATACCCAGGGGGCCTTGAAGCTTTCTTT
size: many; D: TRBD1; J: TRBJ2-7; V: TRBV9; CDR3: CASSVGGIGTASSYEQYF; DNA: TGTGCCAGCAGCGTAGGGGGAATCGGGACAGCGAGCTCCTACGAGCAGTACTTC
size: -; D: TRBD2; J: TRBJ2-1; V: TRBV5-1; CDR3: CASSLVVAGYNEQFF; DNA: TGCGCCAGCAGCCTGGTAGTAGCGGGATACAATGAGCAGTTCTTC
size: few; D: TRBD1; J: TRBJ1-5; V: TRBV10-3; CDR3: CAISDSGGDQPQHF; DNA: TGTGCCATCAGCGATTCAGGGGGGGATCAGCCCCAGCATTTT
size: many; D: TRBD1; J: TRBJ2-7; V: TRBV12-3/TRBV12-4; CDR3: CASKTGTGSYEQYF; DNA: TGTGCCAGCAAGACCGGGACAGGGTCCTACGAGCAGTACTTC
size: few; D: -; J: TRBJ1-6; V: TRBV2; CDR3: CASGQTKTGPLHF; DNA: TGTGCCAGCGGACAGACGAAGACGGGCCCCCTCCACTTT
size: once; D: -; J: TRBJ2-1; V: TRBV2; CDR3: CASSVREQFF; DNA: TGTGCCAGCAGTGTGCGGGAGCAGTTCTTC
size: -; D: -; J: TRBJ1-5; V: TRBV12-3/TRBV12-4; CDR3: CASSYGYSNQPQHF; DNA: TGTGCCAGCAGTTATGGGTATAGCAATCAGCCCCAGCATTTT
size: many; D: -; J: TRBJ2-2; V: TRBV29-1; CDR3: CSVFAGELFF; DNA: TGCAGCGTATTCGCCGGGGAGCTGTTTTTT
size: once; D: TRBD1; J: TRBJ2-3; V: TRBV20-1; CDR3: CSARRDSRRTDTQYF; DNA: TGCAGTGCTAGGAGGGACAGCCGTCGCACAGATACGCAGTATTTT
size: -; D: -; J: TRBJ2-5; V: TRBV27; CDR3: CASSFLPLETQYF; DNA: TGTGCCAGCAGCTTCCTCCCGTTGGAGACCCAGTACTTC
size: many; D: TRBD2; J: TRBJ2-1; V: TRBV5-1; CDR3: CASSLRLAGGDEQFF; DNA: TGCGCCAGCAGCTTGAGACTAGCGGGAGGGGATGAGCAGTTCTTC
size: many; D: -; J: TRBJ2-3; V: TRBV4-2; CDR3: CASSQDWGAYNTQYF; DNA: TGTGCCAGCAGCCAAGATTGGGGGGCGTACAATACGCAGTATTTT
size: many; D: -; J: TRBJ2-3; V: TRBV10-1; CDR3: CASSGRNTDTQYF; DNA: TGCGCCAGCAGTGGGAGGAACACAGATACGCAGTATTTT
size: -; D: TRBD1; J: TRBJ1-2; V: TRBV27; CDR3: CASSSTGTQYTF; DNA: TGTGCCAGCAGTTCGACAGGGACTCAATACACCTTC
size: many; D: -; J: TRBJ2-1; V: TRBV7-9; CDR3: CASSAGLDEQFF; DNA: TGTGCCAGCAGCGCCGGACTCGATGAGCAGTTCTTC
size: many; D: -; J: TRBJ2-5; V: TRBV20-1; CDR3: CSAREIGETQYF; DNA: TGCAGTGCTAGAGAAATAGGGGAGACCCAGTACTTC
size: many; D: -; J: TRBJ2-1; V: TRBV7-9; CDR3: CASSLRDDEQFF; DNA: TGTGCCAGCAGCTTACGGGATGATGAGCAGTTCTTC
size: many; D: -; J: TRBJ2-1; V: TRBV2; CDR3: CAEALTPNNEQFF; DNA: TGTGCTGAAGCACTGACGCCTAACAATGAGCAGTTCTTC
size: once; D: -; J: TRBJ2-1; V: TRBV29-1; CDR3: CSVEATGPSNEQFF; DNA: TGCAGCGTTGAAGCCACAGGACCCTCCAATGAGCAGTTCTTC
size: -; D: TRBD2; J: TRBJ2-7; V: TRBV25-1; CDR3: CASSISGSSYEQYF; DNA: TGTGCCTCCTCAATTAGCGGGAGTTCTTACGAGCAGTACTTC
size: many; D: -; J: TRBJ2-3; V: TRBV20-1; CDR3: CSARSGTDTQYF; DNA: TGCAGTGCTAGAAGCGGCACAGATACGCAGTATTTT
size: once; D: -; J: TRBJ1-1; V: TRBV29-1; CDR3: CSVEDWGIAEAFF; DNA: TGCAGCGTTGAAGACTGGGGCATCGCTGAAGCTTTCTTT
size: many; D: TRBD1; J: TRBJ1-1; V: TRBV4-3; CDR3: CASSQDHLGQANTEAFF; DNA: TGCGCCAGCAGCCAAGATCACCTGGGACAGGCGAACACTGAAGCTTTCTTT
size: many; D: -; J: TRBJ2-1; V: TRBV11-2; CDR3: CASSLDPRTHEQFF; DNA: TGTGCCAGCAGCTTAGATCCGAGGACCCATGAGCAGTTCTTC
size: many; D: TRBD1; J: TRBJ2-7; V: TRBV7-9; CDR3: CASSPRQGLFSEQYF; DNA: TGTGCCAGCAGCCCCCGACAGGGCCTTTTCTCGGAGCAGTACTTC